Following are 23 T cell receptor beta chains from one sample sequenced in a study of T cell repertoires in cytomegalovirus infection. TCRdb analysed the reads with MiXCR anew, one entry per CDR3 protein. The table includes fewer than 350,000 distinct CDR3 sequences, roughly 15% detected once. Specimen: PBMCs. These receptors came from a human donor in good health (CMV status not recorded). Some clones in this sample may be carry-over from other donors' samples.

This clonotype was found a few times. V gene TRBV7-2 combines with J gene TRBJ2-2; D is uncertain. From germline, CDR1 is SGHTA and CDR2 FQGNSA. The CDR3 has 15 residues. Trimming removed 1 base at V and 5 bases at J, with 11 bases between. CDR3: CASSLGAVVTGELFF. The CDR3 DNA is TGTGCCAGCAGCTTAGGGGCGGTGGTTACCGGGGAGCTGTTTTTT. Together with reference TRBV7-2 and TRBJ2-2, the CDR3 gives the full variable domain: GAGVSQSPSNKVTEKGKDVELRCDPISGHTALYWYRQSLGQGLEFLIYFQGNSAPDKSGLPSDRFSAERTGGSVSTLTIQRTQQEDSAVYLCASSLGAVVTGELFFGEGSRLTVL.

Concerning this clonotype itself: Since a much larger clone is just one base distant, this may be a read error. In DNA, the CDR3 is TGTGCCAGCGGGGCGGGGGGAGAGACCCAGTACTTC. This encodes CASGAGGETQYF. The chain uses TRBV5-4 and TRBJ2-5, with TRBD2 matching 8 bases. The CDR3 runs 12 residues. The ends lost 7 bases at V and 4 bases at J; junction bases unmatched: 3. Germline V lookup: CDR1 SGHNT, CDR2 YYREEE (reference sequence).

The chain employs TRBV4-1 and TRBJ2-7; D may be TRBD1 (5 bases). V was trimmed by 1 base and J by 3 bases, leaving 13 bases between them. The CDR3 covers 15 residues. Per the germline V gene, CDR1 is MGHRA and CDR2 is YSYEKL. CDR3 loop: CASSQASSTGYEQYF. CDR3 bases: TGCGCCAGCAGCCAAGCTTCCTCTACAGGCTACGAGCAGTACTTC.

This clonotype was seen repeatedly, ten times or more. The J gene is TRBJ2-1, the V gene TRBV7-9; D remains unclear. The V end was cut by 2 bases, the J end by 6 bases, with 14 bases between. Germline V lookup: CDR1 SEHNR, CDR2 FQNEAQ (reference sequence). The CDR3 is 15 residues long. The CDR3 loop is CASSLIRELGNEQFF. The CDR3 nucleotides are TGTGCCAGCAGCTTAATAAGGGAATTAGGCAATGAGCAGTTCTTC.

This sequence joins TRBV28 and TRBJ2-3; 9 positions agree with TRBD1. Germline values: CDR1 MDHEN, CDR2 SYDVKM. V trimming: 1 base; J trimming: 6 bases; junction bases outside the gene matches: 8. The CDR3 has 16 residues. In DNA form, the CDR3 reads TGTGCCAGCAGTTTATCCCCGGACAGGGGACTTGATACGCAGTATTTT. Translated: CASSLSPDRGLDTQYF.

This clonotype appeared many times. The V gene is TRBV28, the J gene TRBJ2-1; possible D gene TRBD1, 5 bases. The CDR3 spans 15 residues. V dropped 3 bases and J dropped 6 bases, with 15 bases sitting between them. Germline CDR1 reads MDHEN; CDR2 reads SYDVKM. This chain's CDR3 is CASSFSAGSGNEQFF. CDR3 in DNA: TGTGCCAGCAGTTTCTCGGCAGGGTCGGGCAATGAGCAGTTCTTC.

This rearrangement joins TRBV10-3 to TRBJ1-1, with no clear D. The V and J ends lost 4 bases and 10 bases respectively, with 13 bases between them. In germline, CDR1 is ENHRY, CDR2 SYGVKD. The CDR3 extends over 12 amino acids. The CDR3 reads CAISGTDGPAFF. The CDR3 DNA is TGTGCCATCAGTGGGACCGACGGGCCAGCTTTCTTT.

This clonotype was detected many times. V and J are TRBV6-2 or TRBV6-3 and TRBJ2-7; no firm D call. The V end lost 4 bases, the J end lost 5 bases, and 15 bases lay between the germline ends. The CDR3 has 14 amino acids. Germline values: CDR1 MNHEY, CDR2 SVGEGT. DNA of the CDR3: TGTGCCAGCAGTTCCATCGACCAGGCCCACGAGCAGTACTTC. This gives the protein CASSSIDQAHEQYF.

A few counts support this clonotype. The chain recombines TRBV2 with TRBJ1-6, with 9 bases lining up with TRBD1. Looked up from germline, CDR1 is SNHLY and CDR2 is FYNNEI. J gave up 9 bases and V 6 bases, and 12 bases lay outside the gene matches. The CDR3 consists of 16 residues. This chain's CDR3 is CASSLDRGDRISPLHF. The DNA for the CDR3 is TGTGCCAGCAGCTTGGACAGGGGTGATAGGATTTCACCCCTCCACTTT.

This clonotype was seen a few times. The chain is built from TRBV20-1 and TRBJ1-1; D is unclear. Trimming removed 3 bases at V and 4 bases at J, with 12 bases between. Per germline, CDR1 DFQATT and CDR2 SNEGSKA (reference sequence). This CDR3 comprises 13 residues. CDR3 DNA: TGCAGTGCTAGGGCGGACGCGAGCACTGAAGCTTTCTTT. It translates to CSARADASTEAFF.

The chain is built from TRBV7-9 and TRBJ1-1, with D perhaps TRBD1 (5 bases). Germline V gene sequence: CDR1 SEHNR, CDR2 FQNEAQ (reference sequence). Trimming shortened V by 5 bases and J by 1 base, and 14 bases separated the two germline ends. The CDR3 is made up of 15 amino acids. This CDR3 is CASSARDGKNTEAFF. In DNA, the CDR3 is TGTGCCAGCAGCGCGCGGGACGGAAAGAACACTGAAGCTTTCTTT.

The sample holds a few counts of this clonotype. The V and J genes are TRBV25-1 and TRBJ2-7; possible D gene TRBD1, 6 bases. The V end lost 4 bases, the J end lost 0 bases, and 13 bases lay between the germline ends. The length of the CDR3 is 15 residues. Germline CDR1 and CDR2: MGHDK and SYGVNS. The CDR3 region has the DNA TGTGCCAGCAGTGTCTGGGACACCTACTCCTACGAGCAGTACTTC. Encoded protein: CASSVWDTYSYEQYF.

This clonotype came up many times. The chain couples TRBV4-1 to TRBJ2-1, with D perhaps given as TRBD1 or TRBD2 (5 bases each). V lost 1 base and J lost 0, with 10 bases in between. This CDR3 is built from 16 residues. Germline lookup yields CDR1 MGHRA and CDR2 YSYEKL. Written as DNA, the CDR3 is TGCGCCAGCAGCCAAGTAAGTGGGGGCTCCTACAATGAGCAGTTCTTC. It specifies CASSQVSGGSYNEQFF.

This clonotype turned up a few times. The chain carries TRBV5-4 and TRBJ1-1; D unresolved. The CDR3 is 16 residues long. CDR1 and CDR2 (germline): SGHNT, YYREEE (reference sequence). The V and J ends lost 4 bases and 0 bases respectively, with 16 bases between them. The CDR3 is CASSPDLREMNTEAFF. CDR3 bases: TGTGCCAGCAGCCCCGATCTCCGGGAGATGAACACTGAAGCTTTCTTT.

At least ten counts were recorded for this clonotype. J is TRBJ2-3 and V is TRBV7-2, with D possibly called TRBD1 or TRBD2 (5 bases each). Deletions cut 2 bases from V and 6 bases from J, with 15 bases between. This CDR3 region has 15 residues. CDR1 and CDR2 from the germline V gene are SGHTA and FQGNSA. The CDR3 DNA reads as TGTGCCAGCAGCTTAATCGGGGCGAAGGGGGATACGCAGTATTTT. It codes for CASSLIGAKGDTQYF.

The chain joins TRBV2 to TRBJ1-3, with 7 nucleotides matching TRBD1. The germline CDR1 and CDR2 sequences are SNHLY and FYNNEI. With V trimmed by 6 bases and J by 0 bases, 8 bases remained unmatched. CDR3 length: 16 residues. This chain's CDR3 is CASRNRDRISGNTIYF. Here the CDR3 DNA reads TGTGCCAGCAGAAACAGGGACAGAATCTCTGGAAACACCATATATTTT.

J is TRBJ2-2 and V is TRBV7-4, with D uncertain. Trimming cost V 5 bases and J 0 bases, with 7 bases left between them. The length of the CDR3 is 14 residues. Germline V gives CDR1 SGHVT, CDR2 SQSDAQ. CDR3 region: CASSVTSNTGELFF. The CDR3 bases are TGTGCCAGCAGCGTCACATCGAACACCGGGGAGCTGTTTTTT.

This clonotype has a count of ten or more. The rearrangement joins TRBV11-2 to TRBJ2-7; 7 bases match TRBD1. The CDR3 consists of 16 residues. Germline CDR1 and CDR2: SGHAT and FQNNGV. J lost 3 bases, V lost 5 bases, and 13 bases had no gene match. The CDR3 region is CASSTGTDQGIYEQYF. The DNA for the CDR3 is TGTGCCAGCAGCACCGGGACAGACCAAGGTATCTACGAGCAGTACTTC.

This clonotype was seen repeatedly, ten times or more. The chain links TRBV28 to TRBJ2-7; 7 nucleotides agree with TRBD1. CDR1 and CDR2 (germline): MDHEN, SYDVKM. With V trimmed by 7 bases and J by 9 bases, 15 bases remained unmatched. This CDR3 region has 14 residues. CDR3 residues: CASKTAYRGRGQYF. CDR3 DNA: TGTGCCAGCAAAACAGCTTACAGGGGCCGCGGGCAGTACTTC.

There are many counts of this clonotype. The chain recombines TRBV7-2 with TRBJ1-2, with D perhaps TRBD1 (6 bases). With 1 base removed from V and 1 base from J, the gap between germline ends came to 10 bases. Germline V CDR1 and CDR2: SGHTA, FQGNSA. This CDR3 comprises 15 residues. The CDR3 reads CASSLEWGHNYGYTF. The CDR3 DNA is TGTGCCAGCAGCTTAGAGTGGGGGCATAACTATGGCTACACCTTC.

As to this clonotype: This could be a read error, since a much larger clone is one nucleotide away. V gene TRBV28 combines with J gene TRBJ1-2; D perhaps matches TRBD1 (6 bases). The V gene's germline CDR1 is MDHEN and CDR2 SYDVKM. Trimming left V 6 bases short and J 8 bases short, with 19 bases between. The CDR3 length is 14 residues. The CDR3 region is CASRGGWGADGYTF. CDR3 coding DNA: TGTGCCAGCAGAGGCGGCTGGGGGGCGGACGGCTACACCTTC.

The chain carries TRBV2 and TRBJ2-3; 13 positions match TRBD2. Per germline, CDR1 SNHLY and CDR2 FYNNEI. V gave up 5 bases and J gave up 4 bases; unmatched junction bases: 6. The length of the CDR3 is 16 residues. The CDR3 DNA reads TGTGCCAGCAGTATCGGACTAGCGGGGGCAGCAGATACGCAGTATTTT. Its protein is CASSIGLAGAADTQYF. Based on the CDR3 plus reference TRBV2 and TRBJ2-3, the full variable domain is EPEVTQTPSHQVTQMGQEVILRCVPISNHLYFYWYRQILGQKVEFLVSFYNNEISEKSEIFDDQFSVERPDGSNFTLKIRSTKLEDSAMYFCASSIGLAGAADTQYFGPGTRLTVL.

The CDR3 coding sequence is TGTGCCAGCAGCGAGGGACGGAGCTCCTACAATGAGCAGTTCTTC. Translated: CASSEGRSSYNEQFF. V is TRBV11-2 and J is TRBJ2-1; TRBD1 or TRBD2 may be the D gene (5 bases each). CDR1 is SGHAT, CDR2 FQNNGV, per germline. The V gene lost 5 bases and the J gene lost 0 bases, with 11 bases spanning the gap. CDR3 size: 15 residues.